The 13 T cell receptor beta chains given below trace back to one sample, sequenced in a study of blood T cell repertoires in COVID-19 (dated by TCRdb to about 2020). Library construction relied on the immunoSEQ multiplex PCR assay. TCRdb took this table from immuneACCESS and kept in-frame rearrangements with V and J called. Such tables lack part of the clones; where checked against another copy, unresolved V genes explain under half of the gap, and the rest is unexplained. The sample has about 98,000 clones on record, around 72% of them singletons. The ten largest clones capture approximately 25% of the sample. Sequences were obtained from peripheral blood. The receptors here all came from a man aged 70-80 years with acute or convalescent COVID-19.

This chain connects TRBV5-1 to TRBJ1-2; a possible D gene is TRBD1 (6 bases). V dropped 0 bases and J dropped 6 bases, with 15 bases sitting between them. Germline loops: CDR1 SGHRS, CDR2 YFSETQ. The CDR3 extends over 15 amino acids. In nucleotides, the CDR3 is TGCGCCAGCAGCTTGGCGTCAGGGGAGACCCATGGCTACACCTTC. Its protein is CASSLASGETHGYTF.

This clone was picked up one time. This chain connects TRBV29-1 to TRBJ2-4; TRBD1 matches 10 bases. Germline V gene data show CDR1 as SQVTM and CDR2 as ANQGSEA. The CDR3 sequence is 22 residues long. Written as DNA, the CDR3 is TGCAGAGTGACTGGTTCCCCGGGACAGGGGCCACCGATAGCACTAGCCAAAAACATTCAGTACTTC. As protein: CRVTGSPGQGPPIALAKNIQYF.

J is TRBJ2-6 and V is TRBV2, with 8 positions matching TRBD1. CDR3 length: 15 amino acids. J was trimmed by 3 bases and V by 6 bases; bases with no gene match: 4. From germline, CDR1 is SNHLY and CDR2 FYNNEI. CDR3 nucleotides: TGTGCCAGCAGACCAGGGGGCGGTGGGGCCAACGTCCTGACTTTC. Its translation: CASRPGGGGANVLTF.

The chain has TRBV5-6 and TRBJ2-1; a weak D match, TRBD2 (6 bases). The CDR3 sequence is 16 residues long. Trimming removed 3 bases from V and 3 bases from J, with 16 bases in between. Germline lookup yields CDR1 SGHDT and CDR2 YYEEEE. CDR3 residues: CASSSPTRWGYNEQFF. The CDR3 nucleotides are TGTGCCAGCAGCTCACCGACTAGGTGGGGCTACAATGAGCAGTTCTTC.

The chain is built from TRBV6-1 and TRBJ1-1; TRBD1 matches 9 bases. V shed 6 bases, J shed 11 bases, and the junction held 10 bases outside the gene matches. The CDR3 is 13 residues long. Germline loops: CDR1 MNHNS, CDR2 SASEGT. Here the CDR3 reads CASRGGTGRSAFF. For the CDR3, the DNA is TGTGCCAGCAGGGGCGGGACAGGGCGGTCGGCTTTCTTT.

This clone appeared once. This chain joins TRBV19 and TRBJ2-7, with 11 bases fitting TRBD1. The CDR3 is made up of 15 amino acids. Germline V gene data show CDR1 as LNHDA and CDR2 as SQIVND (reference sequence). With 4 bases clipped from V and 0 bases from J, the junction kept 2 bases outside the gene matches. The DNA for the CDR3 is TGTGCCAGTAGTAAGGGACAGGGGGGCTCCTACGAGCAGTACTTC. Translation gives CASSKGQGGSYEQYF.

This chain links TRBV19 with TRBJ1-5; TRBD1 might be the D (5 bases). This CDR3 spans 11 amino acids. Germline CDR1 is LNHDA and CDR2 is SQIVND (reference sequence). With 11 bases removed from V and 2 bases from J, the gap between germline ends came to 7 bases. CDR3 amino acids: CAGDCNQPQHF. The CDR3, as DNA: TGTGCCGGGGACTGCAATCAGCCCCAGCATTTT.

This sequence joins TRBV6-5 and TRBJ2-7; weak D call: TRBD1 (5 bases). Germline V gives CDR1 MNHEY, CDR2 SVGAGI. The CDR3 covers 13 residues. V was pared by 8 bases and J by 4 bases, with 15 bases between. The CDR3: CASRPGNLYEQYF. The CDR3, as DNA: TGTGCCAGCCGACCAGGGAATTTATACGAGCAGTACTTC.

This chain joins TRBV12-3 or TRBV12-4 and TRBJ1-5; 7 bases match TRBD1. The CDR3 has 13 amino acids. Unmatched junction bases numbered 4, after V lost 4 bases and J lost 7 bases. The CDR3 DNA is TGTGCCAGCAGTTCAGACAGGGCCCAGCCCCAGCATTTT. Protein product: CASSSDRAQPQHF.

The rearrangement joins TRBV10-3 to TRBJ2-1; TRBD2 agrees at 8 bases. The CDR3 extends over 16 amino acids. Germline V gene sequence: CDR1 ENHRY, CDR2 SYGVKD. V was clipped by 6 bases and J by 3 bases; unmatched bases: 10. CDR3 protein: CAIRDTLAAHYNEQFF. In DNA form, the CDR3 reads TGTGCCATCAGGGACACACTAGCGGCACACTACAATGAGCAGTTCTTC.

This sequence joins TRBV7-2 and TRBJ1-5, with 7 bases that match TRBD1. Germline V gene data show CDR1 as SGHTA and CDR2 as FQGNSA. The CDR3 runs to 15 residues. The V and J ends lost 6 bases and 4 bases, in that order; junction bases with no gene match: 9. The CDR3 sequence is CASSFMTGQNQPQHF. The CDR3 coding sequence is TGTGCCAGCAGTTTTATGACAGGGCAAAATCAGCCCCAGCATTTT.

The rearrangement links TRBV5-1 to TRBJ1-4; 7 bases fit TRBD1. Germline V gene sequence: CDR1 SGHRS, CDR2 YFSETQ. Trimming removed 0 bases from V and 5 bases from J; junction bases left unmatched: 7. The CDR3 extends over 16 amino acids. The CDR3 DNA follows: TGCGCCAGCAGCTTGGGACAGGGACTTGACAATGAAAAACTGTTTTTT. Translating it yields CASSLGQGLDNEKLFF.

This clone was counted a single time. The CDR3 sequence is CASSPRASGANVLTF. CDR3 DNA sequence: TGTGCCAGCTCACCACGGGCCTCTGGGGCCAACGTCCTGACTTTC. This chain connects TRBV18 to TRBJ2-6, with unresolved D. Germline lookup yields CDR1 KGHSH and CDR2 LQKENI. Trimming took 1 base from V and 0 from J, leaving 4 bases between them. This CDR3 is 15 amino acids long.